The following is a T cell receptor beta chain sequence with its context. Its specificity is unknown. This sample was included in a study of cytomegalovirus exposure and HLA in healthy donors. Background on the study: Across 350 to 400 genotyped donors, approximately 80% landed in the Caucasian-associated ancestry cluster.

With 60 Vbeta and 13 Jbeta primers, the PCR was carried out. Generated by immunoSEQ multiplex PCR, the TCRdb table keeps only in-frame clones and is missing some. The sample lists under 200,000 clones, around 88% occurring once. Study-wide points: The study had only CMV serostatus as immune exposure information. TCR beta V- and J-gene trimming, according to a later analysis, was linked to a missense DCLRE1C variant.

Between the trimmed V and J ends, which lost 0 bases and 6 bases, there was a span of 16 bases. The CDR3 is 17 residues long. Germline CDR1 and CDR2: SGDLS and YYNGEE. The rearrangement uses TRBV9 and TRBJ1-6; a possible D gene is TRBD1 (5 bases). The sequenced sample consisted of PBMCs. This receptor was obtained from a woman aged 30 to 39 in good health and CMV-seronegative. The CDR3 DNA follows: TGTGCCAGCAGCGTAGGGGGGAGCGGGTTGAGTAATTCACCCCTCCACTTT. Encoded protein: CASSVGGSGLSNSPLHF.